This T cell receptor (beta chain) was recorded in a study of tumor and adjacent non-tumor tissue in lung cancer. Background on the study: There were around 11 adenocarcinoma, a couple of squamous cell carcinoma and 1 small cell lung cancer cases. The patients, approximately 9 men and a few women, were roughly 30 to 80 with stage I to III disease. Each sample yielded approximately 4 million productive TCRbeta reads on average.

This clonotype was seen a few times. A single base separates this from a much larger clone, so it may be a read error. The library came from three nested PCR rounds adapted from ARM-PCR protocols. TCRdb fed the multiplex PCR reads into MiXCR, producing one record per CDR3 protein. The data show over 40,000 distinct CDR3 sequences, 60% to 70% seen once. This sample's RNA came from whole unsorted tissue. Distant lung tissue was collected more than 3 cm away from the tumor edge. Between August and November 2014, newly diagnosed, chemotherapy-naive lung cancer patients underwent thoracic surgery in China. This CDR3 region has 16 residues. Germline V gene sequence: CDR1 SGHNT, CDR2 YYREEE (reference sequence).

Sequences were obtained from distant non-tumor lung tissue. This sequence originates from a woman aged 40 to 49 with non-small cell lung cancer. The chain joins TRBV5-4 to TRBJ2-5, with D tentatively TRBD1 (7 bases). This CDR3 reads CASNLAAGQSQETQYF. The DNA for the CDR3 is TGTGCCAGCAACTTGGCCGCGGGACAGTCCCAAGAGACCCAGTACTTC.